These 17 T cell receptor beta chains originate from one sample sequenced in a study of OX40 agonist ivuxolimab in advanced cancers. The protocol was immunoSEQ multiplex PCR, while the TCRdb copy is restricted to in-frame clones and leaves out a portion. The sample gives roughly 26,000 clones, roughly 90% of which show up once; roughly a fifth is in the top ten. The input for sequencing was CD4+ or CD8+ T cells sorted from blood, taken in a trial of the OX40 agonist ivuxolimab. The receptors come from an adult with an advanced solid tumor such as melanoma, head and neck, liver or kidney cancer.

This chain links TRBV4-3 with TRBJ1-2; D not certain. Germline V CDR1 and CDR2: LGHNA, YSLEER. This CDR3 spans 14 amino acids. Between the trimmed V and J ends, which lost 0 bases and 6 bases, there was a span of 11 bases. The chain's CDR3 is CASSQELEEDGYTF. DNA of the CDR3: TGCGCCAGCAGCCAAGAGTTGGAAGAAGATGGCTACACCTTC.

The rearrangement links TRBV7-2 to TRBJ2-7; D not resolved. Trimming stripped 1 base from V and 3 bases from J, with 13 bases between. The CDR3 loop spans 15 amino acids. The V gene's germline CDR1 is SGHTA and CDR2 FQGNSA. This CDR3 is CASSLEGLGYYEQYF. CDR3 nucleotide sequence: TGTGCCAGCAGCTTAGAAGGGCTGGGGTACTACGAGCAGTACTTC.

The rearrangement uses TRBV11-2 and TRBJ2-3; weak D call: TRBD2 (5 bases). Germline values: CDR1 SGHAT, CDR2 FQNNGV. The V and J ends lost 5 bases and 6 bases respectively, with 9 bases between them. The CDR3 sequence is 12 residues long. The CDR3 sequence: CASSPTGDTQYF. CDR3 coding DNA: TGTGCCAGCAGCCCTACGGGGGATACGCAGTATTTT.

The chain uses TRBV6-5 and TRBJ2-1; no reliable D call. This CDR3 region has 11 residues. Germline V CDR1 and CDR2: MNHEY, SVGAGI. Trimming shortened V by 8 bases and J by 2 bases, and 4 bases separated the two germline ends. The CDR3 DNA is TGTGCCAGCGGACCCTACAATGAGCAGTTCTTC. Amino acids: CASGPYNEQFF.

The table lists this clone with a few counts. The CDR3 DNA reads as TGTGCCAGCAGCACCTATCGTAGCGGGGTCGGGGAGCTGTTTTTT. Translating it yields CASSTYRSGVGELFF. This chain links TRBV9 with TRBJ2-2, with 8 positions matching TRBD2. Losses at the gene ends were 4 bases for V and 7 bases for J; bases not matched to a gene: 9. CDR1 is SGDLS, CDR2 YYNGEE, per germline. The CDR3 totals 15 residues.

The rearrangement uses TRBV29-1 and TRBJ2-1; D might be TRBD2 (5 bases). V lost 5 bases to trimming and J lost 4 bases, with 9 bases between them. This CDR3 is 12 amino acids long. Per the germline V gene, CDR1 is SQVTM and CDR2 is ANQGSEA. This chain's CDR3 is CSVWRRYNEQFF. In nucleotides, the CDR3 is TGCAGCGTTTGGAGGCGGTACAATGAGCAGTTCTTC.

This clone was picked up one time. The genes are TRBV5-6 and TRBJ1-5; D is possibly TRBD1 (5 bases). Per germline, CDR1 SGHDT and CDR2 YYEEEE. Trimming shortened V by 1 base and J by 0 bases, and 8 bases separated the two germline ends. The CDR3 length is 15 residues. The chain's CDR3 is CASSLRQNSNQPQHF. As DNA, the CDR3 is TGTGCCAGCAGCTTGCGACAGAATAGCAATCAGCCCCAGCATTTT.

The chain links TRBV4-1 to TRBJ2-1; D may be TRBD1 or TRBD2 (6 bases each). This CDR3 region has 12 residues. Trimming stripped 2 bases from V and 12 bases from J, with 11 bases between. CDR1 is MGHRA and CDR2 is YSYEKL in the germline V gene. The CDR3 DNA is TGCGCCAGCAGCCAACAACAGGGAGGGCAGTTCTTC. It encodes CASSQQQGGQFF.

The table lists this clone with a few counts. The chain has TRBV5-6 and TRBJ1-6; D call uncertain. The germline gives CDR1 SGHDT, CDR2 YYEEEE. The V end was cut by 4 bases, the J end by 14 bases, with 19 bases between. This CDR3 has 14 amino acids. CDR3 in DNA: TGTGCCAGCAGCCCCGCCTCCCAACCGAGGGCCCTCCACTTT. It specifies CASSPASQPRALHF.

The chain recombines TRBV6-5 with TRBJ2-7; TRBD2 aligns across 13 bases. Unmatched junction bases numbered 4, after V lost 1 base and J lost 4 bases. Germline assignment: CDR1 MNHEY and CDR2 SVGAGI. There are 16 residues in the CDR3. The CDR3 nucleotides read TGTGCCAGCAGTTACTTTGGACTAGCGGGAGTGTACGAGCAGTACTTC. It codes for CASSYFGLAGVYEQYF.

The J gene is TRBJ1-5, the V gene TRBV19, with D unresolved. Germline V gene lookup returns CDR1 LNHDA and CDR2 SQIVND (reference sequence). Trimming pared 6 bases from V and 4 bases from J, leaving 13 bases between. The CDR3 consists of 14 residues. The CDR3: CASSYRSRNQPQHF. DNA for the CDR3: TGTGCCAGTAGCTACAGAAGCCGAAATCAGCCCCAGCATTTT. Looking up the rest from reference TRBV19 and TRBJ1-5 gives the full variable domain: DGGITQSPKYLFRKEGQNVTLSCEQNLNHDAMYWYRQDPGQGLRLIYYSQIVNDFQKGDIAEGYSVSREKKESFPLTVTSAQKNPTAFYLCASSYRSRNQPQHFGDGTRLSIL.

The gene calls are TRBV10-3 and TRBJ2-1; 9 bases line up with TRBD2. V lost 0 bases to trimming and J lost 4 bases; unmatched junction nucleotides: 1. Germline CDR1 is ENHRY and CDR2 is SYGVKD. The CDR3 spans 15 residues. CDR3 coding DNA: TGTGCCATCAGTGAGTCCGGACTAGCGTACAATGAGCAGTTCTTC. Amino acids: CAISESGLAYNEQFF.

The chain links TRBV5-4 to TRBJ1-6; D is ambiguous. Trimming took 3 bases from V and 2 from J, leaving 18 bases between them. The CDR3 contains 18 residues. Germline CDR1 SGHNT, CDR2 YYREEE (reference sequence). The CDR3 bases are TGTGCCAGCAGCTCGGGAGGCGGGTCAGTTCCCTATAATTCACCCCTCCACTTT. It codes for CASSSGGGSVPYNSPLHF.

This chain connects TRBV25-1 to TRBJ2-7, with D perhaps TRBD1 or TRBD2 (5 bases each). The CDR3 runs to 13 residues. Trimming took off 5 bases at V and 4 bases at J, with 12 bases between the two ends. From germline, CDR1 is MGHDK and CDR2 SYGVNS. The CDR3 reads CASSSGTAYEQYF. CDR3 in DNA: TGTGCCAGCAGTTCCGGGACGGCATACGAGCAGTACTTC.

The V call is TRBV9, the J call TRBJ2-7; D possibly corresponds to TRBD2 (7 bases). The CDR3 is 14 residues long. V lost 7 bases to trimming and J lost 0 bases, with 14 bases between them. Germline V gene sequence: CDR1 SGDLS, CDR2 YYNGEE. The CDR3 nucleotides are TGTGCCAGCGGCGGGGGCCTCAGCTCCTACGAGCAGTACTTC. Translated: CASGGGLSSYEQYF.

V usage is TRBV5-1 and J usage is TRBJ2-5; 7 bases agree with TRBD2. There are 16 residues in the CDR3. V lost 0 bases and J lost 0; bases outside the gene matches: 5. Looked up from germline, CDR1 is SGHRS and CDR2 is YFSETQ. The CDR3 region has the DNA TGCGCCAGCAGCTTGGCCAGCGGGGTTTACCAAGAGACCCAGTACTTC. Translating gives CASSLASGVYQETQYF.

V usage is TRBV7-9 and J usage is TRBJ2-5; 10 nucleotides line up with TRBD2. CDR1 SEHNR and CDR2 FQNEAQ come from the germline V gene (reference sequence). This CDR3 contains 15 residues. Germline trimming cut 3 bases from V and 5 bases from J; bases unmatched to any gene: 6. The CDR3 sequence is CASSFLAGVQETQYF. The CDR3 DNA is TGTGCCAGCAGCTTTCTAGCGGGAGTGCAGGAGACCCAGTACTTC. The variable domain in full, completed from reference TRBV7-9 and TRBJ2-5, reads DTGVSQNPRHKITKRGQNVTFRCDPISEHNRLYWYRQTLGQGPEFLTYFQNEAQLEKSRLLSDRFSAERPKGSFSTLEIQRTEQGDSAMYLCASSFLAGVQETQYFGPGTRLLVL.